Given below is one T cell receptor (beta chain) in context. This specimen belongs to a study of cytomegalovirus exposure and HLA in healthy donors. Using immunoSEQ multiplex PCR, the repertoire was profiled, and TCRdb retains in-frame clones only, with some absent. The table shows about 100,000 clones, with under 85% occurring only once. This clonotype was sampled from a young woman in good health and CMV-seronegative. Sequencing was carried out using PBMCs.

This CDR3 is CAWSVGFIGEANYGYTF. Here the CDR3 DNA reads TGTGCCTGGAGTGTCGGTTTTATAGGGGAAGCTAACTATGGCTACACCTTC. The rearrangement uses TRBV30 and TRBJ1-2; D might be TRBD1 (5 bases). Germline V gene data show CDR1 as GTSNPN and CDR2 as SVGIG (reference sequence). V lost 0 bases to trimming and J lost 0 bases, with 17 bases between them. The CDR3 spans 17 residues.